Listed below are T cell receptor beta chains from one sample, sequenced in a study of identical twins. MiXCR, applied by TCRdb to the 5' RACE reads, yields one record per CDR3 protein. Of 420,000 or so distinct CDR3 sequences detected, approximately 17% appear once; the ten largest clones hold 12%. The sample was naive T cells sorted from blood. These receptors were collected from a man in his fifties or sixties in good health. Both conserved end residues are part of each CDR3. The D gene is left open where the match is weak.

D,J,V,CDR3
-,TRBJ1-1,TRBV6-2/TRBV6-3,CASSYLAGMNTEAFF
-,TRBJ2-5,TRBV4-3,CASSQDGDGDWQETQYF
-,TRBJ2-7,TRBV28,CASIRIGPRTYEQYF
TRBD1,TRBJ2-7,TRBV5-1,CASSNRDRGKEQYF
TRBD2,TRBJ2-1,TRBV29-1,CSVSAAGGRSEQFF
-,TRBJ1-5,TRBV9,CASSVGDMAGNQPQHF
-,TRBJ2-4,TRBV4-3,CASSQSTGRYIQYF
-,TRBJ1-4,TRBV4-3,CASSTGMDEKLFF
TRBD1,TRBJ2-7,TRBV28,CASRQGGGNSYEQYF
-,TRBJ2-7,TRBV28,CASSSGTFPYEQYF
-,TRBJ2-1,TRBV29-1,CSVEDRRGGEQFF
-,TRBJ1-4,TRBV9,CASSVAPGSGEKLFF
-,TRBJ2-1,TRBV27,CASSLSTRAGEQFF
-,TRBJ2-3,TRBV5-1,CASRPRGESTDTQYF
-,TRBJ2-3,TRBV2,CASSDPGFTTKPRTDTQYF
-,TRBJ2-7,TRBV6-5,CASSYSEAAYEQYF
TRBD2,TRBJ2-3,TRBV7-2,CASSLEAPLAGTQYF
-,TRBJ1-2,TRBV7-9,CASSSTGAYYGYTF
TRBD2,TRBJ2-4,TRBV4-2,CASSQESGGPKNIQYF
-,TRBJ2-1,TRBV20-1,CSASFYRGTYNEQFF
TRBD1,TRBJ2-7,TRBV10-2,CASIKRQGAWEQYF
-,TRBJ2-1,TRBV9,CASSVAGSAYNEQFF
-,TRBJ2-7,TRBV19,CASSIGTGTYEQYF
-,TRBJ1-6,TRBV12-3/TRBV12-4,CASSLNDLGNSPLHF
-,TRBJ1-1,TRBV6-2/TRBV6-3,CASTPGAVRAGGAFF